This T cell receptor (beta chain) derives from a study of CD4 T cells in relation to SARS-CoV-2 and coronaviruses. Study summary: TCR beta CDR3s were sequenced after approximately ten-day antigen culture of PBMCs. The study, taken as a whole, reports: The cross-reactivity analysis covered only spike protein, not other viral proteins.

Measured with immunoSEQ multiplex PCR; TCRdb has only the in-frame clones, and not every one. The sample consists of some 30,000 clones, 75% to 80% of them appearing once. Before the COVID-19 pandemic, during about 2011-2019, CD4+ T cells were taken from unexposed donors. CD4+ T cells were isolated from the cells after about ten days of culture. Unexposed-donor CD4+ T cells were probed with SARS-CoV-2 S/N and four cold-coronavirus spikes, cells permitting. Approximately 1.8 million PBMCs per well were cultured with 7.5 to 10 IU/ml IL-2. The germline V and J ends were trimmed by 7 bases and 2 bases, with 14 bases remaining between them. Germline V gene data show CDR1 as MNHEY and CDR2 as SVGAGI. This CDR3 has 14 amino acids. As regards this clone: Antigen specificity is unknown.

The V call is TRBV6-5, the J call TRBJ1-2; no definite D call. The specimen was CD4+ T cells from PBMCs, cultured in vitro. This sequence was found in a human donor in good health. The CDR3 sequence is CASTATTNNYGYTF. The DNA of the CDR3 is TGTGCCAGCACCGCTACCACGAACAACTATGGCTACACCTTC.